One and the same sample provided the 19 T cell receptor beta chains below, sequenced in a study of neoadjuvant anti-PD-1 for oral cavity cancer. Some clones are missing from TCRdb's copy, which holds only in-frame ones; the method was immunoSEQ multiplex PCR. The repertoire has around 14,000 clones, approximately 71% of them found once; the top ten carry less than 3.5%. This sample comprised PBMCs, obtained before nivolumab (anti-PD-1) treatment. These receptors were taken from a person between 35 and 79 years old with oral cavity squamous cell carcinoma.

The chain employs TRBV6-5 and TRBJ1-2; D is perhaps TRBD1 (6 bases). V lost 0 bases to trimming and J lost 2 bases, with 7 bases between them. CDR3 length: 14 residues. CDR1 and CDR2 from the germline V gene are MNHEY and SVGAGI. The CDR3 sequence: CASSYSTGNYGYTF. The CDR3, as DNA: TGTGCCAGCAGTTACTCGACAGGCAACTATGGCTACACCTTC.

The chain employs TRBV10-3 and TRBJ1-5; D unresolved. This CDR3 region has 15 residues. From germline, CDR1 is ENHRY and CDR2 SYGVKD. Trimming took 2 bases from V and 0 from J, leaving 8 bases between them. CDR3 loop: CAISEADPSNQPQHF. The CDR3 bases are TGTGCCATCAGTGAGGCGGACCCTAGCAATCAGCCCCAGCATTTT.

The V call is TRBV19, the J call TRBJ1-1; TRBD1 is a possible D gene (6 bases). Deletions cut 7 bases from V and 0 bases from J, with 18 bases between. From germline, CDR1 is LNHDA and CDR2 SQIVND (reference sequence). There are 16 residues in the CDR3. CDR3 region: CASTHWGAGVNTEAFF. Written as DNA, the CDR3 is TGTGCCAGTACTCATTGGGGTGCAGGGGTGAACACTGAAGCTTTCTTT.

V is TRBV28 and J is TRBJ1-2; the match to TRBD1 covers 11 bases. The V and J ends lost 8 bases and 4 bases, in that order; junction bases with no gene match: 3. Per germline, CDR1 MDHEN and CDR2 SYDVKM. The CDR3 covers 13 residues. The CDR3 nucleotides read TGTGCCAGCCGGGGACAGGGGGTCTATGGCTACACCTTC. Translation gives CASRGQGVYGYTF.

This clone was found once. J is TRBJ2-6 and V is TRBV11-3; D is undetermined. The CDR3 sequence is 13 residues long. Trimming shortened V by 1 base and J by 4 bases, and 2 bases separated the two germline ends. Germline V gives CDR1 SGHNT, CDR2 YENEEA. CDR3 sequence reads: CASSLAGANVLTF. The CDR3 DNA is TGTGCCAGCAGCTTAGCCGGGGCCAACGTCCTGACTTTC.

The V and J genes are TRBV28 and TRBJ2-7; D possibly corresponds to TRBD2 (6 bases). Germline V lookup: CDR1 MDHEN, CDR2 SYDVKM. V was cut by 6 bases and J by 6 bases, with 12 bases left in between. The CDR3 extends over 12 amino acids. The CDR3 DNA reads TGTGCCAGCAGCCTGACTAGTTCCGAGCAGTACTTC. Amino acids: CASSLTSSEQYF.

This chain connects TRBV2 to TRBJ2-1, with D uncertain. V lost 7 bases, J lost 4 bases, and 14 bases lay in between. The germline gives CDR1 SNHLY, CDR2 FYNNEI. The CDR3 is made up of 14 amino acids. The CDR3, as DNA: TGTGCCAGCATAAGCGCGCTAAAATACAATGAGCAGTTCTTC. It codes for CASISALKYNEQFF.

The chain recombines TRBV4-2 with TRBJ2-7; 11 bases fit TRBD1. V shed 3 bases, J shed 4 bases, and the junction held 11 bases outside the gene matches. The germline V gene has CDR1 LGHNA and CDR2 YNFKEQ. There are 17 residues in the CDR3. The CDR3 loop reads CASSQGRTGGAGYEQYF. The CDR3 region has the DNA TGTGCCAGCAGCCAGGGACGGACAGGGGGCGCGGGTTACGAGCAGTACTTC.

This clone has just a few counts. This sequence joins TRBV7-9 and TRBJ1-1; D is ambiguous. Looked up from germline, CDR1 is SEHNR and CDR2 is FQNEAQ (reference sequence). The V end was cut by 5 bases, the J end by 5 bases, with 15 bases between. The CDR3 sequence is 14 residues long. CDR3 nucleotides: TGTGCCAGCAGCAAGGACCAACCGAGGACTGAAGCTTTCTTT. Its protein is CASSKDQPRTEAFF. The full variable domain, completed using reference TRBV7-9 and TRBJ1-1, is DTGVSQNPRHKITKRGQNVTFRCDPISEHNRLYWYRQTLGQGPEFLTYFQNEAQLEKSRLLSDRFSAERPKGSFSTLEIQRTEQGDSAMYLCASSKDQPRTEAFFGQGTRLTVV.

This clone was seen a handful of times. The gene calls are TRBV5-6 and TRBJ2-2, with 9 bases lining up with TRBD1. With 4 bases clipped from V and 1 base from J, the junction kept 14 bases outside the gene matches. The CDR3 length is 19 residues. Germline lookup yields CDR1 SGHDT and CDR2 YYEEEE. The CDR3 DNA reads TGTGCCAGCAGCCAGATCTCATACAGGGACAGGGAGAACACCGGGGAGCTGTTTTTT. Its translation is CASSQISYRDRENTGELFF.

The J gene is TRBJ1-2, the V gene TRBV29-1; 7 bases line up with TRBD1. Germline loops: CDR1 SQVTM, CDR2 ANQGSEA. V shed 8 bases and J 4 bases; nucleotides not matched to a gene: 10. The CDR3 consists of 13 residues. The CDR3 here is CSTRPGTVYGYTF. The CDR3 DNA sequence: TGCAGCACGCGACCCGGGACAGTCTATGGCTACACCTTC.

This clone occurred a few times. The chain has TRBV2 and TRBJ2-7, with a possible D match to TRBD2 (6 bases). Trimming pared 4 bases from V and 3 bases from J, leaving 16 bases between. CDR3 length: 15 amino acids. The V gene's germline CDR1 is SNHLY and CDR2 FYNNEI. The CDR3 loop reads CASSARLGSLYEQYF. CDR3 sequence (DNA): TGTGCCAGCAGTGCCAGACTAGGCTCGCTCTACGAGCAGTACTTC.

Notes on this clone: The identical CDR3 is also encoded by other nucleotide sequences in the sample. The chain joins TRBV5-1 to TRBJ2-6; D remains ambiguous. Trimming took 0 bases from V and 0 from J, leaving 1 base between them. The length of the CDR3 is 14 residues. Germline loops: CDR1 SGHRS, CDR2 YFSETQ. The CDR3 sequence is CASSLDSGANVLTF. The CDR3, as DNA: TGCGCCAGCAGCTTGGACTCTGGGGCCAACGTCCTGACTTTC.

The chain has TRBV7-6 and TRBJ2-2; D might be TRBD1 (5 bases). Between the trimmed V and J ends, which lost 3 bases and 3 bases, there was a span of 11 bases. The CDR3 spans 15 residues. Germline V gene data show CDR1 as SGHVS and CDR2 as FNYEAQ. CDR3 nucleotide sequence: TGTGCCAGCAGCTTGGGGCTAGTGGACACCGGGGAGCTGTTTTTT. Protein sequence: CASSLGLVDTGELFF.

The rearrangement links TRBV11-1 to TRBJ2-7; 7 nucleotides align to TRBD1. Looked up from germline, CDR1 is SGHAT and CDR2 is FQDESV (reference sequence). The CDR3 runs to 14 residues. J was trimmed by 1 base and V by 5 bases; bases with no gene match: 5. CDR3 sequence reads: CASSRDRVSYEQYF. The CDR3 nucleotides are TGTGCCAGCAGCCGCGACAGGGTTTCCTACGAGCAGTACTTC.

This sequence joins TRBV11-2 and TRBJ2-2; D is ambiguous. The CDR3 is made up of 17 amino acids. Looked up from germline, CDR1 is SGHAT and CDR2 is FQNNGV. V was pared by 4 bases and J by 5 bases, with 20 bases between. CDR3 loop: CASSSLGRLLRTGELFF. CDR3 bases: TGTGCCAGCAGCTCCCTCGGGCGGCTCCTGAGGACCGGGGAGCTGTTTTTT.

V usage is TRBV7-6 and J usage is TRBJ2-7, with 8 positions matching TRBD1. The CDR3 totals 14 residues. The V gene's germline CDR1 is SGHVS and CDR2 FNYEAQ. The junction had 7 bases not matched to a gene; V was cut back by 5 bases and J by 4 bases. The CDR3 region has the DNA TGTGCCAGCAGCCCTCAGGGGGCGCAGTACGAGCAGTACTTC. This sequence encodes CASSPQGAQYEQYF.

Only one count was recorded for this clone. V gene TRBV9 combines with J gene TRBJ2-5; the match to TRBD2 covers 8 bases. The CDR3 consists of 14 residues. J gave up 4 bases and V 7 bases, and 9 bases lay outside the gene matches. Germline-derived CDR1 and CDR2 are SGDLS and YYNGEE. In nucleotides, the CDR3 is TGTGCCAGCCGGGGGATAGCGGGGAGAGAGACCCAGTACTTC. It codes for CASRGIAGRETQYF.

The CDR3: CASRGSRTDTQYF. CDR3 nucleotides: TGTGCCAGCAGAGGCTCCCGCACAGATACGCAGTATTTT. The chain carries TRBV27 and TRBJ2-3; unclear D gene. Germline V gives CDR1 MNHEY, CDR2 SMNVEV (reference sequence). V lost 6 bases, J lost 1 base, and 8 bases lay in between. This CDR3 is built from 13 residues.